The 25 T cell receptor beta chains in this list originate from one sample, sequenced in a study of identical twins. TCRdb independently ran MiXCR on the 5' RACE reads; one entry per CDR3 protein. The sample consists of roughly 490,000 distinct CDR3 sequences, around 15% of them appearing once. The sample was also reused in another study, on yellow fever vaccine responses in identical twins.

The sequenced sample was CD4+ T cells sorted from blood. These receptors were taken from a woman between 18 and 29 years old in good health.

The chain has TRBV12-3 or TRBV12-4 and TRBJ1-1; 7 bases are shared with TRBD1. With 6 bases clipped from V and 6 bases from J, the junction kept 10 bases outside the gene matches. The CDR3 length is 14 residues. CDR3 DNA: TGTGCCAGCAGGAAGACAGGGCTTAAGGCTGAAGCTTTCTTT. Translating gives CASRKTGLKAEAFF.

The chain combines TRBV20-1 with TRBJ2-7; 10 nucleotides align to TRBD2. The germline gives CDR1 DFQATT, CDR2 SNEGSKA (reference sequence). The CDR3 runs to 17 residues. CDR3 sequence: CCARPHRGSGRRNEQYF. The CDR3, as DNA: TGCTGCGCTAGACCCCACAGGGGTAGCGGGAGGAGGAACGAGCAGTACTTC.

The table lists this clonotype with a few counts. J is TRBJ2-7 and V is TRBV20-1; D remains ambiguous. The CDR3 extends over 13 amino acids. V was pared by 5 bases and J by 0 bases, with 11 bases between. CDR1 is DFQATT, CDR2 SNEGSKA, per germline (reference sequence). The CDR3 DNA reads TGCAGTGCTCGTGACAAGTCCTCCTACGAGCAGTACTTC. It codes for CSARDKSSYEQYF.

There are a few counts of this clonotype. V and J are TRBV14 and TRBJ2-3; 9 bases are a match to TRBD2. This CDR3 is built from 16 residues. V lost 5 bases, J lost 0 bases, and 6 bases stayed unmatched. Germline V CDR1 and CDR2: SGHDN, FVKESK. CDR3 DNA sequence: TGTGCCAGCAGCAACCTAGCGGGATGGAGCACAGATACGCAGTATTTT. Its protein is CASSNLAGWSTDTQYF.

This clonotype has just a few counts. The chain employs TRBV7-9 and TRBJ2-6; D not certain. V was trimmed by 1 base and J by 0 bases, leaving 10 bases between them. The CDR3 runs 17 residues. From germline, CDR1 is SEHNR and CDR2 FQNEAQ (reference sequence). The CDR3 region is CASSLEVTASGANVLTF. The CDR3, as DNA: TGTGCCAGCAGCTTAGAGGTCACAGCCTCTGGGGCCAACGTCCTGACTTTC.

This clonotype was seen a few times. The chain recombines TRBV7-2 with TRBJ2-5; 9 nucleotides match TRBD2. Germline lookup yields CDR1 SGHTA and CDR2 FQGNSA. This CDR3 spans 17 amino acids. V lost 2 bases, J lost 2 bases, and 9 bases stayed unmatched. The CDR3 coding sequence is TGTGCCAGCAGCTTAATACTCCTAGCGGGGTTACAAGAGACCCAGTACTTC. It yields the protein CASSLILLAGLQETQYF.

V and J are TRBV6-1 and TRBJ2-5; 9 positions agree with TRBD1. V lost 0 bases and J lost 4; bases outside the gene matches: 3. The CDR3 is 15 amino acids. Per the germline V gene, CDR1 is MNHNS and CDR2 is SASEGT. The CDR3 coding sequence is TGTGCCAGCAGTGAAGCTGGGACAGGGCGAGAGACCCAGTACTTC. Its protein product is CASSEAGTGRETQYF.

The chain uses TRBV9 and TRBJ1-2, with D maybe TRBD1 (5 bases). V was cut by 3 bases and J by 4 bases, with 13 bases left in between. The CDR3 runs to 14 residues. The germline V gene has CDR1 SGDLS and CDR2 YYNGEE. The chain's CDR3 is CASSATEGFYGYTF. CDR3 DNA: TGTGCCAGCAGCGCGACAGAGGGCTTCTATGGCTACACCTTC.

This clonotype came up many times. The chain couples TRBV12-3 or TRBV12-4 to TRBJ2-7, with D possibly matching TRBD2 (6 bases). The V and J ends lost 1 base and 7 bases respectively, with 17 bases between them. This CDR3 is 15 amino acids long. The CDR3 protein is CASSLVGRDFGEQYF. The DNA for the CDR3 is TGTGCCAGCAGTTTAGTGGGCAGGGACTTCGGAGAGCAGTACTTC.

This clonotype has more than one count but fewer than ten. The V call is TRBV5-1, the J call TRBJ2-3; 7 bases match TRBD1. Germline V gene lookup returns CDR1 SGHRS and CDR2 YFSETQ. This CDR3 contains 14 residues. The trim removed 7 bases at V and 2 bases at J, leaving 7 bases unmatched. CDR3 sequence: CASHGGQFTDTQYF. The CDR3 DNA is TGCGCCAGCCATGGGGGACAGTTCACAGATACGCAGTATTTT.

V gene TRBV7-3 combines with J gene TRBJ2-7, with a tentative D call TRBD1 (5 bases). The CDR3 length is 15 residues. The germline V gene encodes CDR1 SGHTA and CDR2 FQGTGA. V lost 1 base and J lost 1, with 11 bases in between. The CDR3 region has the DNA TGTGCCAGCAGCTTAAGCAGGGCGTTATCCTACGAGCAGTACTTC. Amino acids: CASSLSRALSYEQYF.

This chain uses TRBV20-1 with TRBJ2-5, with 11 nucleotides matching TRBD2. Germline CDR1 reads DFQATT; CDR2 reads SNEGSKA (reference sequence). The CDR3 has 13 residues. The V gene end was trimmed by 3 bases and the J gene end by 3 bases; junction bases not matched to a gene: 0. CDR3 nucleotides: TGCAGTGCTAGGGGACTAGCGGAAGAGACCCAGTACTTC. This encodes CSARGLAEETQYF.

This chain joins TRBV6-5 and TRBJ2-2; weak D call: TRBD1 (6 bases). Trimming cost V 2 bases and J 3 bases, with 10 bases left between them. The germline gives CDR1 MNHEY, CDR2 SVGAGI. This CDR3 is built from 15 residues. The CDR3 DNA reads as TGTGCCAGCAGTTACCGCAGGGGAGACACCGGGGAGCTGTTTTTT. Translating gives CASSYRRGDTGELFF.

This clonotype was seen at least ten times. The chain uses TRBV29-1 and TRBJ2-7; the match to TRBD2 covers 14 bases. Germline values: CDR1 SQVTM, CDR2 ANQGSEA. J lost 1 base, V lost 6 bases, and 5 bases had no gene match. This CDR3 region has 15 residues. CDR3 coding DNA: TGCAGCGTAGCCGGGACTAGCGGGAGTTCCTACGAGCAGTACTTC. It specifies CSVAGTSGSSYEQYF.

This clonotype has only a few counts. The chain has TRBV6-6 and TRBJ2-7, with TRBD2 matching over 7 bases. Germline V gene lookup returns CDR1 MNHNY and CDR2 SVGAGI (reference sequence). This CDR3 comprises 13 residues. Trimming removed 9 bases from V and 0 bases from J; junction bases left unmatched: 5. CDR3 loop: CASTLATSYEQYF. CDR3 coding DNA: TGTGCCAGTACACTAGCGACCTCCTACGAGCAGTACTTC.

In its sample, this clonotype was seen many times. The chain recombines TRBV28 with TRBJ2-7; no reliable D call. The CDR3 has 14 residues. V was pared by 2 bases and J by 3 bases, with 11 bases between. Germline V gene sequence: CDR1 MDHEN, CDR2 SYDVKM. This CDR3 is CASSLNPSLYEQYF. Written as DNA, the CDR3 is TGTGCCAGCAGTTTAAACCCCTCTCTCTACGAGCAGTACTTC.

In DNA form, the CDR3 reads TGTGCCAGCAGCTTGAGCGGGGGCCGCTCCTACGAGCAGTACTTC. The encoded protein is CASSLSGGRSYEQYF. The chain combines TRBV5-4 with TRBJ2-7, with 8 bases that match TRBD2. V gave up 1 base and J gave up 0 bases; unmatched junction bases: 3. Germline-derived CDR1 and CDR2 are SGHNT and YYREEE (reference sequence). The CDR3 is made up of 15 amino acids.

Note on this clonotype: One end of the junction fails to match germline, which may point to a read error. The chain couples TRBV2 to TRBJ2-3, with TRBD2 matching 10 bases. CDR3 length equals 17 residues. Germline values: CDR1 SNHLY, CDR2 FYNNEI. The CDR3 sequence is CARSVASGGASTDTQYF. The CDR3 coding sequence is TGTGCCAGAAGTGTGGCTAGCGGGGGTGCTAGCACAGATACGCAGTATTTT.

V and J are TRBV18 and TRBJ2-7, with D hard to call. The ends were cut back, 2 bases at V and 3 bases at J, with 5 bases in the middle. This CDR3 comprises 12 residues. CDR1 and CDR2 (germline): KGHSH, LQKENI. CDR3 bases: TGTGCCAGCTCACCAAACCGCTACGAGCAGTACTTC. It translates to CASSPNRYEQYF.

The chain links TRBV28 to TRBJ2-5; the match to TRBD2 covers 12 bases. This CDR3 has 17 amino acids. CDR1 MDHEN and CDR2 SYDVKM come from the germline V gene. V shed 4 bases and J 5 bases; nucleotides not matched to a gene: 11. CDR3: CASSSLTSGRRGETQYF. The CDR3 nucleotides read TGTGCCAGCAGTTCCCTGACTAGCGGGAGACGAGGGGAGACCCAGTACTTC. The full variable domain, in which reference TRBV28 and TRBJ2-5 provide the parts outside the CDR3, is DVKVTQSSRYLVKRTGEKVFLECVQDMDHENMFWYRQDPGLGLRLIYFSYDVKMKEKGDIPEGYSVSREKKERFSLILESASTNQTSMYLCASSSLTSGRRGETQYFGPGTRLLVL.

This clonotype was found a few times. The V and J genes are TRBV9 and TRBJ2-3, with TRBD2 matching over 9 bases. The V segment lost 0 bases and the J segment 4 bases; nucleotides outside the gene matches: 9. This CDR3 is 17 amino acids long. Germline V lookup: CDR1 SGDLS, CDR2 YYNGEE. CDR3 DNA: TGTGCCAGCAGCGTAGCTACGGCTGGCGGGGGGGCAGATACGCAGTATTTT. It is translated as CASSVATAGGGADTQYF.

The chain has TRBV7-8 and TRBJ2-4; D gene uncertain. The CDR3 is made up of 14 amino acids. From germline, CDR1 is SGHVS and CDR2 FQNEAQ. Deletions cut 5 bases from V and 1 base from J, with 9 bases between. CDR3 protein: CASSPSRAKNIQYF. CDR3 in DNA: TGTGCCAGCAGCCCGAGTAGGGCCAAAAACATTCAGTACTTC.

The rearrangement joins TRBV6-5 to TRBJ2-7; 10 nucleotides agree with TRBD1. CDR1 is MNHEY and CDR2 is SVGAGI in the germline V gene. CDR3 length: 17 amino acids. Germline trimming cut 2 bases from V and 2 bases from J; bases unmatched to any gene: 9. Here the CDR3 DNA reads TGTGCCAGCAGTTACGCGGACAGGGGGATCTTAGCCTACGAGCAGTACTTC. The encoded protein is CASSYADRGILAYEQYF.

There are many counts of this clonotype. V usage is TRBV28 and J usage is TRBJ1-2; possible D gene TRBD1, 6 bases. This CDR3 is built from 14 residues. The ends were cut back, 6 bases at V and 2 bases at J, with 13 bases in the middle. Germline V gives CDR1 MDHEN, CDR2 SYDVKM. CDR3: CASSLVGQNYGYTF. CDR3 sequence (DNA): TGTGCCAGCAGCCTTGTGGGACAAAACTATGGCTACACCTTC.

This clonotype showed up just a few times. V is TRBV12-3 or TRBV12-4 and J is TRBJ1-1, with 7 bases aligning to TRBD1. The CDR3 covers 16 residues. The junction had 9 bases not matched to a gene; V was cut back by 1 base and J by 4 bases. CDR3 nucleotide sequence: TGTGCCAGCAGTTTAGATTCGGGACAGCGATCCACTGAAGCTTTCTTT. Translation: CASSLDSGQRSTEAFF.